These 14 T cell receptor beta chains were all obtained from the same sample, sequenced in a study of T cells in Graves' hyperthyroidism and ophthalmopathy (dated by TCRdb to between 2018 and 2021). Library preparation used multiplex PCR. The sequencing machine was an Illumina HiSeq 2000. The TCR beta CDR3 regions were amplified from the RNA transcripts. A first-round RT-PCR of the TCR CDR3 used the HTBI primer set with the Qiagen OneStep RT-PCR kit. Through fastp at Q25 and MiXCR, TCRdb rebuilt clones from the public reads, retaining in-frame beta chains. Rows with a matching CDR3 protein are joined into one entry that keeps the most common DNA and genes. The sample has around 250,000 distinct CDR3 sequences on record, more than 20% of them singletons. Around 32% of the sample comes from the top ten. The sample taken for sequencing was blood. The source of these receptors is a woman between 35 and 50 years old with Graves' ophthalmopathy.

CDR3 DNA sequence: TGTGCCAGCACCTACCGGCGAGGTTCCAAAAACATTCAGTACTTC. Amino acid sequence: CASTYRRGSKNIQYF. The rearrangement uses TRBV6-2 or TRBV6-3 and TRBJ2-4; unclear D gene. The V end lost 7 bases, the J end lost 2 bases, and 15 bases lay between the germline ends. The CDR3 extends over 15 amino acids. The V gene's germline CDR1 is MNHEY and CDR2 SVGEGT.

The chain joins TRBV6-2 or TRBV6-3 to TRBJ2-7; 8 nucleotides line up with TRBD1. This CDR3 has 17 residues. Losses at the gene ends were 3 bases for V and 5 bases for J; bases not matched to a gene: 15. Germline V lookup: CDR1 MNHEY, CDR2 SVGEGT. Here the CDR3 reads CASSYDLRTGMRHEQYF. In DNA form, the CDR3 reads TGTGCCAGCAGTTATGATCTCCGGACAGGGATGAGGCACGAGCAGTACTTC.

This clonotype appeared many times. The gene calls are TRBV18 and TRBJ2-5; the match to TRBD2 covers 7 bases. CDR1 and CDR2 from the germline V gene are KGHSH and LQKENI. This CDR3 comprises 16 residues. The trim removed 1 base at V and 1 base at J, leaving 6 bases unmatched. This CDR3 is CASSPLAGVLQETQYF. For the CDR3, the DNA is TGTGCCAGCTCACCACTAGCGGGTGTCCTCCAAGAGACCCAGTACTTC.

The chain joins TRBV6-2 or TRBV6-3 to TRBJ1-1; the match to TRBD1 covers 7 bases. The CDR3 contains 16 residues. Germline V CDR1 and CDR2: MNHEY, SVGEGT. V lost 2 bases, J lost 3 bases, and 9 bases stayed unmatched. CDR3 region: CASSYNRGGVDTEAFF. Here the CDR3 DNA reads TGTGCCAGCAGTTACAACAGGGGCGGTGTGGACACTGAAGCTTTCTTT.

This clonotype was recorded many times. V is TRBV12-3 or TRBV12-4 and J is TRBJ1-6; 10 bases match TRBD1. This CDR3 is built from 14 residues. The V segment lost 5 bases and the J segment 9 bases; nucleotides outside the gene matches: 4. The CDR3 DNA sequence: TGTGCCAGCAGTCTCGGGACAGGGGCTTCACCCCTCCACTTT. This codes for CASSLGTGASPLHF.

J is TRBJ2-5 and V is TRBV2, with 7 bases that match TRBD1. Germline V CDR1 and CDR2: SNHLY, FYNNEI. V was pared by 6 bases and J by 3 bases, with 7 bases of the junction left unmatched. The CDR3 totals 14 residues. The CDR3 nucleotides read TGTGCCAGCAGCACCCGGGACAGTGAAGAGACCCAGTACTTC. Protein sequence: CASSTRDSEETQYF.

In its sample, this clonotype was seen many times. The chain joins TRBV9 to TRBJ2-7; TRBD1 matches at 9 bases. J was trimmed by 3 bases and V by 3 bases; bases with no gene match: 7. This CDR3 spans 15 amino acids. The V gene's germline CDR1 is SGDLS and CDR2 YYNGEE. The CDR3: CASSALQGAHYEQYF. The CDR3 DNA is TGTGCCAGCAGCGCGTTACAGGGGGCCCACTACGAGCAGTACTTC. Variable domain in full (rest from reference TRBV9 and TRBJ2-7): DSGVTQTPKHLITATGQRVTLRCSPRSGDLSVYWYQQSLDQGLQFLIQYYNGEERAKGNILERFSAQQFPDLHSELNLSSLELGDSALYFCASSALQGAHYEQYFGPGTRLTVT.

This clonotype was seen at least ten times. This sequence joins TRBV11-1 and TRBJ2-7; maybe TRBD2 (5 bases). CDR3 length: 16 amino acids. Trimming removed 4 bases from V and 3 bases from J, with 19 bases in between. CDR1 SGHAT and CDR2 FQDESV come from the germline V gene (reference sequence). In DNA form, the CDR3 reads TGTGCCAGCAGCTCCCGCCTTGCGACTGGACTCTACGAGCAGTACTTC. Translation gives CASSSRLATGLYEQYF.

A word on this clonotype: A read error may be the cause here, since a much bigger clone is one base away. The CDR3 protein is CSARAGRDSPLDF. The CDR3 bases are TGCAGTGCTAGAGCAGGCAGGGATTCACCCCTCGACTTT. The chain joins TRBV20-1 to TRBJ1-6; D may be TRBD1 (5 bases). The germline V gene has CDR1 DFQATT and CDR2 SNEGSKA (reference sequence). CDR3 length equals 13 residues.

The table lists this clonotype with many counts. The chain combines TRBV12-3 or TRBV12-4 with TRBJ2-1, with 8 bases matching TRBD1. After removal of 6 bases from V and 5 bases from J, the junction contained 3 bases not matched to a gene. The CDR3 contains 13 residues. The CDR3 loop is CASRDRANNEQFF. The CDR3 nucleotides read TGTGCCAGCAGGGACAGGGCGAACAATGAGCAGTTCTTC.

This clonotype was recorded once. For the CDR3, the DNA is TGTGCCAGCAGCTTAGGGACTGGGAGGAACACTGAAGCTTTCTTT. It specifies CASSLGTGRNTEAFF. This chain uses TRBV11-3 with TRBJ1-1; D gene uncertain. Germline V CDR1 and CDR2: SGHNT, YENEEA. This CDR3 contains 15 residues. The V and J ends lost 1 base and 1 base respectively, with 10 bases between them.

This clonotype was detected ten times or more. The V and J genes are TRBV24-1 and TRBJ2-5, with 11 bases identical to TRBD2. This CDR3 spans 16 amino acids. Germline CDR1 is KGHDR and CDR2 is SFDVKD. V shed 10 bases, J shed 3 bases, and the junction held 12 bases outside the gene matches. CDR3 sequence reads: CATRVPILAGEETQYF. CDR3 in DNA: TGTGCCACGAGGGTCCCCATACTAGCGGGAGAAGAGACCCAGTACTTC.

There are a few counts of this clonotype. The chain recombines TRBV6-2 or TRBV6-3 with TRBJ2-5; possibly TRBD1 for D (6 bases). V was clipped by 4 bases and J by 2 bases, with 14 bases between them. This CDR3 is 15 amino acids long. CDR1 MNHEY and CDR2 SVGEGT come from the germline V gene. Here the CDR3 reads CASSFRDNQQETQYF. The CDR3 DNA is TGTGCCAGCAGTTTCCGGGACAACCAACAAGAGACCCAGTACTTC.

This clonotype was detected ten times or more. The chain joins TRBV7-6 to TRBJ2-7; no definite D call. This CDR3 has 14 residues. Looked up from germline, CDR1 is SGHVS and CDR2 is FNYEAQ. V lost 2 bases and J 0 bases, leaving 8 bases between the germline ends. The CDR3 is CASSLSPASYEQYF. The CDR3 region has the DNA TGTGCCAGCAGCTTAAGCCCTGCCTCCTACGAGCAGTACTTC.